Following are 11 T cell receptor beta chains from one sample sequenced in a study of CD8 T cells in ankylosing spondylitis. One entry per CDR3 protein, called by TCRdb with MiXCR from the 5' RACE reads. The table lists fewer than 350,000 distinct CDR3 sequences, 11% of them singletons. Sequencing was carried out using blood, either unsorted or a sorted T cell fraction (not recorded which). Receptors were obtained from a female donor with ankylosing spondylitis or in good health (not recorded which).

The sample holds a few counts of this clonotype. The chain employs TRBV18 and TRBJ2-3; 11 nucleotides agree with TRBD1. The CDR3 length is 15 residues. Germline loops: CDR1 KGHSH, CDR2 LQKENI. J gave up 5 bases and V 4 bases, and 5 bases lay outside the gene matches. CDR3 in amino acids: CASSLWTGGKDTQYF. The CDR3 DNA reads TGTGCCAGCTCACTCTGGACAGGGGGCAAAGATACGCAGTATTTT.

This CDR3 reads CASNPTGEETQYF. CDR3 coding DNA: TGTGCCAGCAACCCGACAGGGGAAGAGACCCAGTACTTC. V is TRBV12-3 or TRBV12-4 and J is TRBJ2-5, with 8 bases matching TRBD1. The V gene end was trimmed by 7 bases and the J gene end by 3 bases; junction bases not matched to a gene: 4. The CDR3 is 13 residues long.

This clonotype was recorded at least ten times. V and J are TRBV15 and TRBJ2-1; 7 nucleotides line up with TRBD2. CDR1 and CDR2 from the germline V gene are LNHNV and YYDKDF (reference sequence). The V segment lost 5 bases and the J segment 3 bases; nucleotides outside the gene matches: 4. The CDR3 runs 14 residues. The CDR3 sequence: CATSGGGNYNEQFF. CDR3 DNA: TGTGCCACCAGCGGGGGGGGTAACTACAATGAGCAGTTCTTC.

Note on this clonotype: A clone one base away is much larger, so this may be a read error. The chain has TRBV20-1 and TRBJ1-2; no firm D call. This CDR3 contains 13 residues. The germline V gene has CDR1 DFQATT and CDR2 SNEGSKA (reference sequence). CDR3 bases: TGCAGTGCTAGGCGCGGAATAAGATATGGCTACCCCTTC. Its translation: CSARRGIRYGYPF.

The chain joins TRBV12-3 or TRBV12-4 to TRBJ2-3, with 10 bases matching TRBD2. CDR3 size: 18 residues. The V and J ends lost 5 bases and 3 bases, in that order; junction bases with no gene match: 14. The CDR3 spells CASSLTPQAGGKTDTQYF. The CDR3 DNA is TGTGCCAGCAGTCTAACACCCCAAGCGGGGGGGAAAACAGATACGCAGTATTTT.

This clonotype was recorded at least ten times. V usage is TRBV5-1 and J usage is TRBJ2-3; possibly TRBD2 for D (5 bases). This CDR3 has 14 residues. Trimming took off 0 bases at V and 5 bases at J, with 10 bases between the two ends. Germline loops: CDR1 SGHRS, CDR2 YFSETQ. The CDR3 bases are TGCGCCAGCAGCTTGGTGGTCGGGGTAGATACGCAGTATTTT. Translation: CASSLVVGVDTQYF.

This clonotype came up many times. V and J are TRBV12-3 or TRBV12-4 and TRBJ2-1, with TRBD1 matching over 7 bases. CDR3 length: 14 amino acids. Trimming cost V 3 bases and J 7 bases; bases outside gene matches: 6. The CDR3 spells CASSLLQGWNEQFF. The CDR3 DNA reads TGTGCCAGCAGTTTGCTACAGGGGTGGAATGAGCAGTTCTTC.

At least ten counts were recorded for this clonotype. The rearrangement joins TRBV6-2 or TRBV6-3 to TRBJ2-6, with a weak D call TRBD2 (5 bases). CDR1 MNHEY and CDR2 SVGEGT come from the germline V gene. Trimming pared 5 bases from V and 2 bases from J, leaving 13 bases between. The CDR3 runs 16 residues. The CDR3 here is CASSKTRGAGANVLTF. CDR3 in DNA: TGTGCCAGCAGTAAAACCCGGGGTGCTGGGGCCAACGTCCTGACTTTC.

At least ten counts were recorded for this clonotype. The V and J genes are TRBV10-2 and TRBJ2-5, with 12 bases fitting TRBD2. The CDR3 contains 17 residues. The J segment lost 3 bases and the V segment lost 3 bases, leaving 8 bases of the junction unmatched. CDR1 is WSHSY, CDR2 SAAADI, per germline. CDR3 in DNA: TGCGCCAGCAGTGATCTAGCGGGAGGGCACCGAAAAGAGACCCAGTACTTC. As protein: CASSDLAGGHRKETQYF.

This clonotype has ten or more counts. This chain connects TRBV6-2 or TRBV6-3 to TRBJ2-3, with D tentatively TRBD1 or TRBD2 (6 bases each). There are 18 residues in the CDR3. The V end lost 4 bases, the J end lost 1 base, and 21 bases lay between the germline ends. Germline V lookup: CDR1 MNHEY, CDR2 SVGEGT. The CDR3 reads CASSLGGNTMTRTDTQYF. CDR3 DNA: TGTGCCAGCAGTTTAGGGGGGAATACTATGACACGCACAGATACGCAGTATTTT.

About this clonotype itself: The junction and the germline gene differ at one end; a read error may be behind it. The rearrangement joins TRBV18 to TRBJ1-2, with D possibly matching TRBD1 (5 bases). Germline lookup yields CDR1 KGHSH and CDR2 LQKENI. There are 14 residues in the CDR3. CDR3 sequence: CASSPLDKAYGDTF. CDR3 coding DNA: TGTGCCAGCTCACCACTGGACAAAGCCTATGGCGACACCTTC. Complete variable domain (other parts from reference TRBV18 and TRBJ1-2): NAGVMQNPRHLVRRRGQEARLRCSPMKGHSHVYWYRQLPEEGLKFMVYLQKENIIDESGMPKERFSAEFPKEGPSILRIQQVVRGDSAAYFCASSPLDKAYGDTFGSGTRLTVV.